Below, 8 T cell receptor beta chains from the same sample are listed, as sequenced in a study of Ad26.COV2.S vaccination and SARS-CoV-2 variants. Sample treatment: some 20 received Ad26.COV2.S at low or high dose, single or two shots; several received placebo; per-sample allocation not given. Samples came from day 63 after the first vaccine or placebo injection. Sequencing was performed with immunoSEQ multiplex PCR; in TCRdb, only in-frame clones are kept and a portion is missing. The repertoire holds around 370,000 clones, with 70% to 90% as singletons. Sequencing was performed on peripheral blood, taken in a trial of Ad26.COV2.S vaccine versus placebo. Every receptor here comes from a person aged 18 to 59 who received the Ad26.COV2.S COVID-19 vaccine or a placebo.

Written as DNA, the CDR3 is TGTGCCAGCAGTCCGAATGAAAAACTGTTTTTT. This translates into CASSPNEKLFF. V usage is TRBV2 and J usage is TRBJ1-4; D unclear. V lost 5 bases and J lost 5, with 3 bases in between. The length of the CDR3 is 11 residues. The germline V gene encodes CDR1 SNHLY and CDR2 FYNNEI.

The rearrangement uses TRBV5-1 and TRBJ1-2, with 7 bases identical to TRBD1. The germline gives CDR1 SGHRS, CDR2 YFSETQ. V shed 4 bases, J shed 3 bases, and the junction held 9 bases outside the gene matches. The CDR3 covers 15 residues. The CDR3 region has the DNA TGCGCCAGCAGCACCGGGACAGTAAAATACTATGGCTACACCTTC. It codes for CASSTGTVKYYGYTF.

The genes are TRBV5-1 and TRBJ2-7, with 9 positions matching TRBD2. Germline CDR1 and CDR2: SGHRS and YFSETQ. Trimming cost V 6 bases and J 3 bases; bases outside gene matches: 10. CDR3 size: 15 residues. The CDR3 region has the DNA TGCGCCAGCAACCCGGGCGGTAGCGGGAGCTACGAGCAGTACTTC. It specifies CASNPGGSGSYEQYF.

This clone occurred once. In DNA form, the CDR3 reads TGTGCCAGCAGTGAAGTCGCGGGGGGGCAAGATACGCAGTATTTT. Encoded protein: CASSEVAGGQDTQYF. The chain carries TRBV2 and TRBJ2-3; TRBD2 matches 9 bases. After removal of 1 base from V and 5 bases from J, the junction contained 4 bases not matched to a gene. The CDR3 is 15 amino acids. Germline values: CDR1 SNHLY, CDR2 FYNNEI.

The V gene is TRBV25-1, the J gene TRBJ2-7; D is ambiguous. The germline V gene has CDR1 MGHDK and CDR2 SYGVNS. The CDR3 totals 14 residues. Trimming pared 3 bases from V and 9 bases from J, leaving 18 bases between. The CDR3 region is CASSDEATRRGQYF. CDR3 sequence (DNA): TGTGCCAGCAGTGATGAGGCGACACGCCGTGGGCAGTACTTC.

V and J are TRBV29-1 and TRBJ1-2; no reliable D call. The CDR3 is 13 residues long. The V end was cut by 4 bases, the J end by 4 bases, with 13 bases between. Per the germline V gene, CDR1 is SQVTM and CDR2 is ANQGSEA. This CDR3 is CSVVSPGSYGYTF. CDR3 DNA sequence: TGCAGCGTTGTATCCCCCGGTTCCTATGGCTACACCTTC.

V usage is TRBV5-6 and J usage is TRBJ2-5; 11 bases match TRBD2. Germline V gene sequence: CDR1 SGHDT, CDR2 YYEEEE. V was clipped by 4 bases and J by 6 bases; unmatched bases: 8. The CDR3 runs 15 residues. CDR3 sequence: CASSPSSGGAQTQYF. DNA of the CDR3: TGTGCCAGCAGCCCCAGTAGCGGGGGGGCGCAGACCCAGTACTTC.

This clone was observed many times. The gene calls are TRBV2 and TRBJ1-4; D may be TRBD1 (6 bases). This CDR3 has 12 amino acids. V lost 6 bases to trimming and J lost 14 bases, with 16 bases between them. Looked up from germline, CDR1 is SNHLY and CDR2 is FYNNEI. DNA of the CDR3: TGTGCCAGCAGGGGAACAGGGACTTTGCTGTTTTTT. It encodes CASRGTGTLLFF.